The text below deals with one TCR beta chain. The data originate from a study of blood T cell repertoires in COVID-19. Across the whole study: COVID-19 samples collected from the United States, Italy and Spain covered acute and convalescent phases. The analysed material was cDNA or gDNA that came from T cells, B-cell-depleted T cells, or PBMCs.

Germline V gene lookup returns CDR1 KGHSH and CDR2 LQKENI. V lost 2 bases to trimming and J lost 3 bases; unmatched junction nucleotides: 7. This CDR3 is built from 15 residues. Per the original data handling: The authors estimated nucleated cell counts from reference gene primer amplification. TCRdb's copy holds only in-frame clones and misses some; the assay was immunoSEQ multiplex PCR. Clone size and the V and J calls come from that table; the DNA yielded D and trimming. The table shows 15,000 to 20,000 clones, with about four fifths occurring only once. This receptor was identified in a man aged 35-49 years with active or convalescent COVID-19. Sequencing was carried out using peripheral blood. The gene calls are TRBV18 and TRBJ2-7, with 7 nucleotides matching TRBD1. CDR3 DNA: TGTGCCAGCTCACCAACCGGACAGGAATTCTACGAGCAGTACTTC. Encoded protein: CASSPTGQEFYEQYF.